This T cell receptor (beta chain) was identified in a study of T cell responses to AZD1222 COVID-19 vaccine. General study findings and limits: Donors were mostly white British, more females; clonal diversity possibly underestimated. No day 14 peak samples; only post-peak repertoires were characterized.

Sequencing was performed with immunoSEQ multiplex PCR; in TCRdb, only in-frame clones are kept and a portion is missing. The sample has roughly 130,000 clones, 80% to 95% seen once. V lost 5 bases to trimming and J lost 5 bases, with 6 bases between them. The CDR3 runs 11 residues. The V gene's germline CDR1 is KGHSH and CDR2 LQKENI. The sample holds a few counts of this clone. Its antigen is still unknown. This receptor was taken from an adult in good health. The source was peripheral blood, collected on day 0 of AZD1222 vaccination. The chain is built from TRBV18 and TRBJ1-2; D ambiguous. The CDR3 sequence is CASSSEYGYTF. The CDR3 DNA sequence: TGTGCCAGCTCATCAGAGTATGGCTACACCTTC.